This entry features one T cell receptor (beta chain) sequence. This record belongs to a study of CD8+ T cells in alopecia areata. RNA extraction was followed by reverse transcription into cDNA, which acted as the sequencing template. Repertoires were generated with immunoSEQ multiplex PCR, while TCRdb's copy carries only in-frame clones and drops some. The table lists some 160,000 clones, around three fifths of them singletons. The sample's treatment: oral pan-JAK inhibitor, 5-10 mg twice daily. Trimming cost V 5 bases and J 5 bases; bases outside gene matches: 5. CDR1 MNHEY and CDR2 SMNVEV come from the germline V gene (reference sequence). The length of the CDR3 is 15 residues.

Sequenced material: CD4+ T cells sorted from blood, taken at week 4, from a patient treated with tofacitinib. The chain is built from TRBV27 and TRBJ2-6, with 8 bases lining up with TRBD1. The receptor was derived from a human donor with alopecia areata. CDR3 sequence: CASSMQGARANVLTF. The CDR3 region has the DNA TGTGCCAGCAGTATGCAGGGGGCGCGGGCCAACGTCCTGACTTTC.